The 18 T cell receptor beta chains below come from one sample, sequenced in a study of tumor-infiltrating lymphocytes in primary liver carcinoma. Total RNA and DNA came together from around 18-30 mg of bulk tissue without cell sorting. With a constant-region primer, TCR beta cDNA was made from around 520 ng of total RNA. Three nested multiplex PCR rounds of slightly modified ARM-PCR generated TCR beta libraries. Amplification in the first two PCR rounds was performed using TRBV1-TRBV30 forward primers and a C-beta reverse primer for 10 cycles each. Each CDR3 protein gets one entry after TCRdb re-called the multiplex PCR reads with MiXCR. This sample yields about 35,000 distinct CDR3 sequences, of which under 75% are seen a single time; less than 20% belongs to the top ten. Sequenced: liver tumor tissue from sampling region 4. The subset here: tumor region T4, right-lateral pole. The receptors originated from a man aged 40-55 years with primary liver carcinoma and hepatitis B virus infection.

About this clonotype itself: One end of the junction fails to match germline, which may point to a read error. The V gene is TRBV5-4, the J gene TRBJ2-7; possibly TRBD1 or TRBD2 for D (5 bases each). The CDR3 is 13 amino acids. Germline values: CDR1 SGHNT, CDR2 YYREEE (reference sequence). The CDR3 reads CASSLEGLDEQYF. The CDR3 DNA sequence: TGTGCAAGCAGCTTAGAGGGGCTAGACGAGCAGTACTTC. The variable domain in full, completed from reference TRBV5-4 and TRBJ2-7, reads ETGVTQSPTHLIKTRGQQVTLRCSSQSGHNTVSWYQQALGQGPQFIFQYYREEENGRGNFPPRFSGLQFPNYSSELNVNALELDDSALYLCASSLEGLDEQYFGPGTRLTVT.

CDR3 in amino acids: CGLDVGMGEKLFF. CDR3 coding DNA: TGCGGCCTTGACGTAGGGATGGGTGAAAAACTGTTTTTT. The rearrangement joins TRBV29-1 to TRBJ1-4; D call uncertain. CDR1 is SQVTM, CDR2 ANQGSEA, per germline. The CDR3 covers 13 residues.

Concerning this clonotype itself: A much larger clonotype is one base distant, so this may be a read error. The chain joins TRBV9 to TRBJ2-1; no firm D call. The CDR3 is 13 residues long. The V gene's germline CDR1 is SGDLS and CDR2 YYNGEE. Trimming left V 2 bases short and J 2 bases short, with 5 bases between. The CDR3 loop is CASSVTPYNEQFF. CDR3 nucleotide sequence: TGTGCCAGCAGCGTGACTCCCTACAATGAGCAGTTCTTC.

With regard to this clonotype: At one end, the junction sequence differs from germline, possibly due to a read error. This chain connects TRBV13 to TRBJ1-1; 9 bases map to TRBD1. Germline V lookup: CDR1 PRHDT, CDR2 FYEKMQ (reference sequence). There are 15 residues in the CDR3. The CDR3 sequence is CARKEIQGAGTEPFF. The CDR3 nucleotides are TGTGCCAGAAAGGAGATACAGGGGGCAGGCACTGAACCTTTCTTT. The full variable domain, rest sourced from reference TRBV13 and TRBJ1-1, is AAGVIQSPRHLIKEKRETATLKCYPIPRHDTVYWYQQGPGQDPQFLISFYEKMQSDKGSIPDRFSAQQFSDYHSELNMSSLELGDSALYFCARKEIQGAGTEPFFGQGTRLTVV.

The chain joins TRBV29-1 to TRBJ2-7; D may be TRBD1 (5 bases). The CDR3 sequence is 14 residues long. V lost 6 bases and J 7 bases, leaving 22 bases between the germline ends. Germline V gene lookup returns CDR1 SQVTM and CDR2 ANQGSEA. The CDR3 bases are TGCAGCGTCGCGCAGGGATGCTCCTTGGGGGAGCAGTACTTC. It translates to CSVAQGCSLGEQYF.

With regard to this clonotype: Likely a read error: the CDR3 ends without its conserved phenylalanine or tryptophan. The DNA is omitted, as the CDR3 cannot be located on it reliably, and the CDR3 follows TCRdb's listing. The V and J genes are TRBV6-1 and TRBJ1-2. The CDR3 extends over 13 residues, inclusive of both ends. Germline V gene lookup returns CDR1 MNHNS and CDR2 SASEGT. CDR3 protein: CVSSEVTAYGYIY.

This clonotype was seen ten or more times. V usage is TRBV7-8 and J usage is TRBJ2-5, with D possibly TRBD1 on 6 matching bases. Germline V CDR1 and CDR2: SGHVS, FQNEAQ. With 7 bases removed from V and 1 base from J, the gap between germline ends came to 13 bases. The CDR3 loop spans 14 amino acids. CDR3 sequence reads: CASKQGTTQETQYF. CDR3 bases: TGTGCCAGCAAGCAAGGGACAACCCAAGAGACCCAGTACTTC.

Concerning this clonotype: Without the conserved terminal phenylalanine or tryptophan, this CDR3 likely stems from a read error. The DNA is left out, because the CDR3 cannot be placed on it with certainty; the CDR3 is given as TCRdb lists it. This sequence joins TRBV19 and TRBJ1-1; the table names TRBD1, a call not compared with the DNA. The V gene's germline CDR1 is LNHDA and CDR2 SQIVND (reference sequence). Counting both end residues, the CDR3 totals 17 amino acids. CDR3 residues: CASRTRGQGDLNTEAFY.

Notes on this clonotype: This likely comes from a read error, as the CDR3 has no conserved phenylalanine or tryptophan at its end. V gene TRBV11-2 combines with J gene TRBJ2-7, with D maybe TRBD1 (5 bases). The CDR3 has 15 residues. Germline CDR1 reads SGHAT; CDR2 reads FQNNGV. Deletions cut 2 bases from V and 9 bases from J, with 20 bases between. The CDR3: CASSLRWTWENGQYL. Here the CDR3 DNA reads TGTGCCAGCAGCTTACGATGGACATGGGAAAACGGGCAGTACTTA.

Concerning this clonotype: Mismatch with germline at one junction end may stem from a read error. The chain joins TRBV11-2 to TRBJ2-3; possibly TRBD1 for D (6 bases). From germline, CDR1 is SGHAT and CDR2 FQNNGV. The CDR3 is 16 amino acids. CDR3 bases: TGTGTCAGCAGCAGAAGAAGTACAGGGAGCACAAATACGCAGTATTTT. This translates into CVSSRRSTGSTNTQYF.

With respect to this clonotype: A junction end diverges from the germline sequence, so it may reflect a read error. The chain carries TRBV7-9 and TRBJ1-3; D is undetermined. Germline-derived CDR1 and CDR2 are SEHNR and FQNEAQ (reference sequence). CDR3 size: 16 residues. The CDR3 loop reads CVSSPPSGVNGNTIYF. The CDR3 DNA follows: TGTGTCAGCAGCCCACCCTCCGGGGTGAATGGAAACACCATATATTTT.

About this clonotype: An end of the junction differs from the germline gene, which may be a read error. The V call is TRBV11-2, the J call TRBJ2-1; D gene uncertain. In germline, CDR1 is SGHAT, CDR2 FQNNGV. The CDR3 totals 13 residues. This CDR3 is CTSSPMIEASQFF. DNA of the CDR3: TGTACCAGCAGCCCGATGATCGAGGCCTCGCAGTTCTTT.

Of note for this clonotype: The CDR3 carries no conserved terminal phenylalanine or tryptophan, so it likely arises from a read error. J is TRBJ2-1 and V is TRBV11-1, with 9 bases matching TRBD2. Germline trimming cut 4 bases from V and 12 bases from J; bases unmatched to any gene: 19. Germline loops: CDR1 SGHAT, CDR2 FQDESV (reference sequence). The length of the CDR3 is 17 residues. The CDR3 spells CASSSPPCGRAFSGQFY. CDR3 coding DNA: TGTGCCAGCAGCTCCCCTCCTTGCGGGAGGGCCTTTAGTGGGCAGTTCTAC.

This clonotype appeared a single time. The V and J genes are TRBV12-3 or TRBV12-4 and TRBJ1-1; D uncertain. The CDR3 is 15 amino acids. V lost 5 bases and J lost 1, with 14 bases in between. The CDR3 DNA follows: TGTGCCAGCAGTATACCTGGACTGGGGAACACTGAAGCTTTCTTT. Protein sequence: CASSIPGLGNTEAFF.

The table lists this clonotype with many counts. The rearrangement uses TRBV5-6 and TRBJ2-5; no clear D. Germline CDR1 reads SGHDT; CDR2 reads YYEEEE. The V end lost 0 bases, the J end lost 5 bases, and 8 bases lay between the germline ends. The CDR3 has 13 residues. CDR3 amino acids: CASSLGGVETQYF. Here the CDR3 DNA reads TGTGCCAGCAGCTTGGGAGGAGTGGAGACCCAGTACTTC. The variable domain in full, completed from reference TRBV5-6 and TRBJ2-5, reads DAGVTQSPTHLIKTRGQQVTLRCSPKSGHDTVSWYQQALGQGPQFIFQYYEEEERQRGNFPDRFSGHQFPNYSSELNVNALLLGDSALYLCASSLGGVETQYFGPGTRLLVL.

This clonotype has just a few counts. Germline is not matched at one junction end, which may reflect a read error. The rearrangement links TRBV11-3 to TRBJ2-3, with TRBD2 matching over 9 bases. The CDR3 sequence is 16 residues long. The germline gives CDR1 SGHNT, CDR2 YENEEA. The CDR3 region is CASSGSPAGGMDTQYF. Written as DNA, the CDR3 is TGTGCCAGTAGCGGCAGCCCGGCGGGAGGGATGGATACTCAGTATTTT.

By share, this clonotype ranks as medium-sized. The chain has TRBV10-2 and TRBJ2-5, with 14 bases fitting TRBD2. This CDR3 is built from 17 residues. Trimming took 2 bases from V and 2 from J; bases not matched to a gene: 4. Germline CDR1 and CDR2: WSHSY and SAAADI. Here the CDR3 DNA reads TGCGCCAGCAGTGAGGGACTAGCGGGAGGAGGGCAAGAGACCCAGTACTTC. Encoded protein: CASSEGLAGGGQETQYF.

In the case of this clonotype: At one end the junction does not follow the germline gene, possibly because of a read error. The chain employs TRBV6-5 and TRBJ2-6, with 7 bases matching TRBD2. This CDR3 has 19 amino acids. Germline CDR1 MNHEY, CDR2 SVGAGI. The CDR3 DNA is TGTGCCAGCAGTTCGTCCGGGACTAATGGGTATTCTGGGGCCAACGCCCTGACTTTC. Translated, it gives CASSSSGTNGYSGANALTF.